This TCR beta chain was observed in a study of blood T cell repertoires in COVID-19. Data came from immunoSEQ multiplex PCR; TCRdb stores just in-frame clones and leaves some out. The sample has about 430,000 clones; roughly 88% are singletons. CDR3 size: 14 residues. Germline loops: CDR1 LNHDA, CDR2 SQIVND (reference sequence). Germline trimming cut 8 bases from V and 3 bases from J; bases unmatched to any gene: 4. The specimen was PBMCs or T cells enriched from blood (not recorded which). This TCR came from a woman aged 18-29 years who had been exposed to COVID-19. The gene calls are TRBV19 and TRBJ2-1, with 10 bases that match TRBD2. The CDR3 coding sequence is TGTGCCAGTTCGCTAGCGGGAGACTACAATGAGCAGTTCTTC. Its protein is CASSLAGDYNEQFF.